The entry below gives a single T cell receptor (beta chain) sequence along with its context. Antigen: not known. V lost 3 bases and J 4 bases, leaving 12 bases between the germline ends. The CDR3 loop spans 14 amino acids. Germline-derived CDR1 and CDR2 are MNHEY and SVGEGT. Libraries were prepared by immunoSEQ multiplex PCR; TCRdb keeps only in-frame clonotypes and omits some of them. The data hold 500,000 or so clones, with roughly 85% observed a single time. The data are from a study of Ad26.COV2.S vaccination and SARS-CoV-2 variants. Broader study findings: Substantial breadth in spike-specific CD8+ and CD4+ T cell responses was reportedly seen after vaccination. Vaccinated individuals (as opposed to placebo recipients) had higher spike-specific TCR breadth.

The sample's treatment: 15 to 20 received Ad26.COV2.S at low or high dose, single or two shots; 5 received placebo; per-sample allocation not given. At day 63 after the first vaccine or placebo injection, samples were drawn. The administered vaccine (an Ad26 vector) expressed Wuhan-strain SARS-CoV-2 spike. The sample consisted of peripheral blood, taken in a trial of Ad26.COV2.S vaccine versus placebo. The chain couples TRBV6-2 or TRBV6-3 to TRBJ1-2; D unresolved. This clonotype originated in a person between 18 and 59 years old who received the Ad26.COV2.S COVID-19 vaccine or a placebo. The CDR3 coding sequence is TGTGCCAGCAGTTATATGTTCGGTGGCTATGGCTACACCTTC. Translated, it gives CASSYMFGGYGYTF.